This T cell receptor beta chain was identified during a study of T-cell reconstitution after alpha-beta-depleted transplantation in children. This clonotype was detected many times. This CDR3 region has 14 residues. Trimming removed 0 bases at V and 6 bases at J, with 12 bases between. Germline CDR1 reads LGHNA; CDR2 reads YSLEER. Using unique molecular identifiers, the investigators prepared the TCRbeta library. In TCRdb, the PCR reads were re-called with MiXCR into one record per CDR3 protein. Of fewer than 120,000 distinct CDR3 sequences listed, 10% are singletons. The sequence was collected from a human donor who donated a stem cell graft to a child with acute lymphoblastic leukemia. The specimen comprised PBMCs from the stem cell graft donor, sampled from the stem cell graft. The V and J genes are TRBV4-3 and TRBJ2-7; tentatively, D is TRBD1 or TRBD2 (5 bases each). The CDR3 region is CASSQEGWGSEQYF. CDR3 nucleotides: TGCGCCAGCAGCCAAGAGGGTTGGGGGAGCGAGCAGTACTTC.